The 3 T cell receptor beta chains presented below share a single source sample, sequenced in a study of T-cell memory formation after mild COVID-19. MiXCR, run by TCRdb on the 5' RACE reads, gives a single entry per CDR3 protein. The table has a few hundred thousand distinct CDR3 sequences, approximately 22% seen once. Sequencing was carried out using PBMCs or a T cell subset sorted from them (not recorded which). The receptor source for this set is a man aged 18 to 35 who had mild COVID-19 (a few samples of this study predate the infection). Cell type and time point are not known.

In its sample, this clonotype was seen a few times. CDR3 in amino acids: CASSERRTDTQYF. As DNA, the CDR3 is TGTGCCAGCAGCGAGCGGAGGACAGATACGCAGTATTTT. The gene calls are TRBV7-3 and TRBJ2-3; possibly TRBD2 for D (5 bases). Trimming pared 5 bases from V and 3 bases from J, leaving 9 bases between. This CDR3 has 13 residues. Germline V gene data show CDR1 as SGHTA and CDR2 as FQGTGA.

This clonotype was recorded a few times. One end of the junction does not line up with germline, which may come from a read error. The rearrangement links TRBV5-1 to TRBJ2-3; D gene uncertain. Germline V gene data show CDR1 as SGHRS and CDR2 as YFSETQ. The CDR3 is 15 amino acids. The CDR3 nucleotides are TGTGCCAGCAGTTTAGGGCAGTCTAGCACAGATACGCAGTATTTT. This gives the protein CASSLGQSSTDTQYF.

There are a few counts of this clonotype. DNA for the CDR3: TGCAGTGCTAGTCCAGGTTACGAGCAGTACTTC. Translating it yields CSASPGYEQYF. The rearrangement uses TRBV20-1 and TRBJ2-7; D is unclear. CDR3 length: 11 amino acids. Germline assignment: CDR1 DFQATT and CDR2 SNEGSKA (reference sequence). V was shortened by 3 bases and J by 4 bases, with 7 bases between the two germline ends.